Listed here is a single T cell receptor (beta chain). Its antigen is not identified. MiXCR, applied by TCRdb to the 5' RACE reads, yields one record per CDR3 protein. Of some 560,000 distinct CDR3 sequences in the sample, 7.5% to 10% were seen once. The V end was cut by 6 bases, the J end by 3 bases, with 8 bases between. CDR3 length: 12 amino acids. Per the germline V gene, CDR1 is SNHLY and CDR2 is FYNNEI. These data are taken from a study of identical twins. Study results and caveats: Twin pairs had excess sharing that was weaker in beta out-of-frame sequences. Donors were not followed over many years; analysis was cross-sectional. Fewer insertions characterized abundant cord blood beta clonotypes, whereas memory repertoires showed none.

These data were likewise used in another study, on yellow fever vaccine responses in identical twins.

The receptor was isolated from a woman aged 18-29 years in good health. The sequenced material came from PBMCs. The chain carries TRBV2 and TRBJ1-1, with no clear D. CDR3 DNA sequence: TGTGCCAGCAGCGTAGAATACACTGAAGCTTTCTTT. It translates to CASSVEYTEAFF.